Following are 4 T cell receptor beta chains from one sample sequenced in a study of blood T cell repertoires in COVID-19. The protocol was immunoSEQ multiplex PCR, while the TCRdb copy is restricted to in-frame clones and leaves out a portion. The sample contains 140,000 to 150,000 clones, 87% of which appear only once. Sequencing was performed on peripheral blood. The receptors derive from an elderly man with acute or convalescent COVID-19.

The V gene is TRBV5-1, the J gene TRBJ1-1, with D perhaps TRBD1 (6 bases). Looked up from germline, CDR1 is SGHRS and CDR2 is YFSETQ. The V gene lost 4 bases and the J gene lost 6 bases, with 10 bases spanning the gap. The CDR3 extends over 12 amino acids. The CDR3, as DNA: TGCGCCAGCAGCGTACAGGGTTCTGAAGCTTTCTTT. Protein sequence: CASSVQGSEAFF.

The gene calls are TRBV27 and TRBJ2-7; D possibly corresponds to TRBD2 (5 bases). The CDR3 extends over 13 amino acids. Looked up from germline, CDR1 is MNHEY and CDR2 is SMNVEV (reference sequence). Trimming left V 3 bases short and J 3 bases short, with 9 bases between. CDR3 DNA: TGTGCCAGCAGTTTCTGGAGCGGCTACGAGCAGTACTTC. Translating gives CASSFWSGYEQYF.

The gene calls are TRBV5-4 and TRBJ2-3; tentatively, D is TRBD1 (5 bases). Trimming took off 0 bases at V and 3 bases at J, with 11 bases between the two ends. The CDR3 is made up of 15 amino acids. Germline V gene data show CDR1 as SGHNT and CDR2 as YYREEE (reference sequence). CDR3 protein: CASSLGLGATDTQYF. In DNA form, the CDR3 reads TGTGCCAGCAGCTTGGGGTTAGGGGCAACAGATACGCAGTATTTT.

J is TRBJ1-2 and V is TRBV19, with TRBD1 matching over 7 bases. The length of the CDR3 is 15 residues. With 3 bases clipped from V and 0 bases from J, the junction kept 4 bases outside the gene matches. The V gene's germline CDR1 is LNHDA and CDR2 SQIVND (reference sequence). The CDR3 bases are TGTGCCAGTAGTATGTTGGGGACAGCTAACTATGGCTACACCTTC. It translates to CASSMLGTANYGYTF.